This T cell receptor (beta chain) was captured in a study of vaccination and CD4 T cells after COVID-19. On this clonotype: Its specificity is not known.

Trimming took 4 bases from V and 4 from J, leaving 25 bases between them. The CDR3 contains 18 residues. Germline V gives CDR1 MDHEN, CDR2 SYDVKM. The treatment: approximately 11-day PBMC culture with coronavirus spike peptide pools or control peptides (ViraFEST assay). Cells received half-medium changes with fresh IL-2 medium on days 3 and 7. The study sequenced cultured CD4+ T cell DNA using the Oncomine TCR Beta short-read assay. TCRdb re-analysed the PCR reads in MiXCR, keeping a single row per CDR3 protein. The data contain about 20,000 distinct CDR3 sequences, 43% of them seen just once; the ten biggest clones take up less than 3%.

This sample comprised CD4+ T cells from blood, cultured in vitro, obtained after SARS-CoV-2 vaccination. V is TRBV28 and J is TRBJ1-2, with a weak D call TRBD1 (6 bases). This receptor was obtained from a human donor who had recovered from COVID-19. The CDR3 nucleotides read TGTGCCAGCAGTTATCCCTTAGGACGGGGGCACGGTCTCTATGGCTACACCTTC. Translated: CASSYPLGRGHGLYGYTF.